These 14 T cell receptor beta chains were all obtained from the same sample, sequenced in a study of blood T cell repertoires in COVID-19. The protocol was immunoSEQ multiplex PCR, while the TCRdb copy is restricted to in-frame clones and leaves out a portion. Among 95,000 to 150,000 clones, 70% to 90% were seen once, and the ten largest hold 0.88%. Sample: peripheral blood. These receptors originate from a woman between 45 and 60 years old with active or convalescent COVID-19.

The rearrangement uses TRBV5-4 and TRBJ2-1; 9 bases fit TRBD1. CDR3 size: 15 residues. V lost 5 bases and J lost 4; bases outside the gene matches: 7. CDR1 SGHNT and CDR2 YYREEE come from the germline V gene (reference sequence). The CDR3 region has the DNA TGTGCCAGCAGACCAGGACAGGGGCCTTACAATGAGCAGTTCTTC. This gives the protein CASRPGQGPYNEQFF.

This sequence joins TRBV2 and TRBJ2-1; 10 bases are shared with TRBD1. Per the germline V gene, CDR1 is SNHLY and CDR2 is FYNNEI. The V segment lost 10 bases and the J segment 6 bases; nucleotides outside the gene matches: 9. The CDR3 loop spans 14 amino acids. The CDR3 is CATPRDRGLNEQFF. In nucleotides, the CDR3 is TGTGCCACACCTCGGGACAGGGGACTCAATGAGCAGTTCTTC.

The rearrangement uses TRBV5-1 and TRBJ2-3, with TRBD2 matching 10 bases. The trim removed 2 bases at V and 6 bases at J, leaving 15 bases unmatched. This CDR3 contains 18 residues. Looked up from germline, CDR1 is SGHRS and CDR2 is YFSETQ. The CDR3: CASSFHLAGVLGPDTQYF. CDR3 nucleotides: TGCGCCAGCAGCTTTCACCTAGCGGGAGTTCTCGGACCGGATACGCAGTATTTT.

This chain links TRBV5-6 with TRBJ2-3; 9 nucleotides align to TRBD2. Germline CDR1 SGHDT, CDR2 YYEEEE. The length of the CDR3 is 19 residues. The junction had 22 bases not matched to a gene; V was cut back by 4 bases and J by 7 bases. DNA of the CDR3: TGTGCCAGCAGCGCGAGGGGGTTTGTCGGACTAGCGATTAGGAATACGCAGTATTTT. This gives the protein CASSARGFVGLAIRNTQYF. Based on the CDR3 plus reference TRBV5-6 and TRBJ2-3, the full variable domain is DAGVTQSPTHLIKTRGQQVTLRCSPKSGHDTVSWYQQALGQGPQFIFQYYEEEERQRGNFPDRFSGHQFPNYSSELNVNALLLGDSALYLCASSARGFVGLAIRNTQYFGPGTRLTVL.

This chain links TRBV28 with TRBJ2-2; the match to TRBD2 covers 10 bases. Trimming removed 5 bases from V and 6 bases from J; junction bases left unmatched: 6. The CDR3 has 15 residues. Germline CDR1 is MDHEN and CDR2 is SYDVKM. CDR3 amino acids: CASSQAGGPAGELFF. The CDR3 DNA follows: TGTGCCAGCAGTCAAGCGGGAGGGCCTGCCGGGGAGCTGTTTTTT.

This chain joins TRBV12-3 or TRBV12-4 and TRBJ1-3; D gene unclear. V was shortened by 8 bases and J by 6 bases, with 8 bases between the two germline ends. The CDR3 is 11 amino acids. The CDR3 DNA follows: TGTGCCAGCTTCCTAGAAAACACCATATATTTT. It encodes CASFLENTIYF.

For the CDR3, the DNA is TGTGCCAGCAGCTTATCTCAAGGGACAGCCTACAATGAGCAGTTCTTC. This sequence encodes CASSLSQGTAYNEQFF. The chain links TRBV7-9 to TRBJ2-1, with 7 bases aligning to TRBD1. The CDR3 covers 16 residues. Germline V lookup: CDR1 SEHNR, CDR2 FQNEAQ (reference sequence). Losses at the gene ends were 2 bases for V and 2 bases for J; bases not matched to a gene: 6.

V usage is TRBV29-1 and J usage is TRBJ1-1; D perhaps matches TRBD1 (5 bases). This CDR3 is built from 11 residues. Germline V CDR1 and CDR2: SQVTM, ANQGSEA. V shed 7 bases and J shed 4 bases, with 10 bases lying between them. The CDR3 sequence: CSGRTPTEAFF. In nucleotides, the CDR3 is TGCAGCGGACGGACACCCACTGAAGCTTTCTTT.

V usage is TRBV29-1 and J usage is TRBJ2-3; 10 bases agree with TRBD2. Germline-derived CDR1 and CDR2 are SQVTM and ANQGSEA. This CDR3 contains 19 residues. V lost 0 bases, J lost 5 bases, and 17 bases stayed unmatched. The DNA of the CDR3 is TGCAGCGTTGAAGATCTAAGCGGGAGGGGCAGATACAGTGTAGATACGCAGTATTTT. Translated: CSVEDLSGRGRYSVDTQYF.

In nucleotides, the CDR3 is TGCGCCAGCAGCCGCGCCGCCGAGGTTGTTGGAAACACCATATATTTT. Translating it yields CASSRAAEVVGNTIYF. The chain uses TRBV4-3 and TRBJ1-3; D remains ambiguous. The CDR3 contains 16 residues. Between the trimmed V and J ends, which lost 4 bases and 3 bases, there was a span of 16 bases. Germline assignment: CDR1 LGHNA and CDR2 YSLEER.

V usage is TRBV19 and J usage is TRBJ1-6; D is ambiguous. V was trimmed by 6 bases and J by 0 bases, leaving 9 bases between them. The length of the CDR3 is 15 residues. Germline V lookup: CDR1 LNHDA, CDR2 SQIVND (reference sequence). For the CDR3, the DNA is TGTGCCAGTAGGCAACAGAGCTCCTATAATTCACCCCTCCACTTT. Residues: CASRQQSSYNSPLHF.

The chain recombines TRBV3-1 (or the pseudogene TRBV3-2) with TRBJ2-3; 9 bases fit TRBD2. The CDR3 sequence is 16 residues long. The ends lost 4 bases at V and 4 bases at J; junction bases unmatched: 9. Germline V gene lookup returns CDR1 LGHDT and CDR2 YNNKEL (reference sequence). Here the CDR3 reads CASSPTGTSIPDTQYF. The CDR3 DNA is TGTGCCAGCAGCCCGACCGGGACTAGCATACCAGATACGCAGTATTTT.

This clone appeared once. The V gene is TRBV21-1, the J gene TRBJ1-5; the D call in the table, TRBD1, was not verified against the DNA. TRBV21-1 is deemed a pseudogene. This CDR3 region has 14 residues. The DNA for the CDR3 is TGTGCCAGCATTATACACACAGGGAATCAGCCCCAGCATTTT. Its protein is CASIIHTGNQPQHF.

This chain links TRBV28 with TRBJ2-3; D is unresolved. The germline gives CDR1 MDHEN, CDR2 SYDVKM. The CDR3 is made up of 13 amino acids. V dropped 10 bases and J dropped 1 base, with 12 bases sitting between them. The CDR3 region is CATLDGGTDTQYF. CDR3 coding DNA: TGTGCCACTCTTGACGGAGGCACAGATACGCAGTATTTT. Combining the CDR3 with reference TRBV28 and TRBJ2-3 gives the whole variable domain DVKVTQSSRYLVKRTGEKVFLECVQDMDHENMFWYRQDPGLGLRLIYFSYDVKMKEKGDIPEGYSVSREKKERFSLILESASTNQTSMYLCATLDGGTDTQYFGPGTRLTVL.